The entry below gives a single T cell receptor beta chain sequence along with its context. As yet, its antigen is unknown. The data belong to a study of blood T cells in healthy people across ages. Overall study: Template switching recovered approximately one barcoded beta molecule for every two T cells.

Donation came from healthy Caucasian individuals in Russia who were aged roughly 6 to 95. The CDR3 length is 18 residues. Germline CDR1 is MNHEY and CDR2 is SVGEGT. V was pared by 0 bases and J by 8 bases, with 24 bases between. Then a second PCR, running roughly 7 to 11 cycles, was carried out with a sample-barcoded 5' primer and a J-beta primer mix. TCRdb analysed the 5' RACE reads with MiXCR anew, one entry per CDR3 protein. The sample lists fewer than 700,000 distinct CDR3 sequences, around 48% seen once, with 20% to 25% in the top ten. Study outcomes and limitations: The recorded TCR beta diversity per million T cells decreased in a roughly linear manner with age. A greater number of naive CD4+ cells and higher diversity distinguished long-lived donors from aged donors.

The gene calls are TRBV6-2 or TRBV6-3 and TRBJ2-3; no reliable D call. The specimen sequenced was blood. The source of this sequence is a man older than 75 in good health. The CDR3 sequence is CASSYSSSNPPPDGTQYF. CDR3 in DNA: TGTGCCAGCAGTTACTCCAGCAGCAACCCTCCCCCGGACGGTACGCAGTATTTT.